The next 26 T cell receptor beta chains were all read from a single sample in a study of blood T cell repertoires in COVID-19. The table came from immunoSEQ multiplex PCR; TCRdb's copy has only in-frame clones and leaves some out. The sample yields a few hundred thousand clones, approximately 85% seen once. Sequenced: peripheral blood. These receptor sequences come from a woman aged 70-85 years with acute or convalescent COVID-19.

The CDR3 protein is CASGLETGVNEQFF. CDR3 nucleotide sequence: TGTGCCAGCGGACTAGAGACGGGGGTCAATGAGCAGTTCTTC. The chain employs TRBV2 and TRBJ2-1, with 7 nucleotides matching TRBD2. Germline lookup yields CDR1 SNHLY and CDR2 FYNNEI. CDR3 length: 14 residues. V gave up 8 bases and J gave up 6 bases; unmatched junction bases: 10.

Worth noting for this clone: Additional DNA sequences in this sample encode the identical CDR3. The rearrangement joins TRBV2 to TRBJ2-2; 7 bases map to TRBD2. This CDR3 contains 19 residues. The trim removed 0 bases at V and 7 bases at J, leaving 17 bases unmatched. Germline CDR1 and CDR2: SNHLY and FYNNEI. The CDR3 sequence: CASSEARGTGGGRGGELFF. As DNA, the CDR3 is TGTGCCAGCAGTGAAGCTCGGGGAACGGGGGGAGGTCGAGGCGGGGAGCTGTTTTTT.

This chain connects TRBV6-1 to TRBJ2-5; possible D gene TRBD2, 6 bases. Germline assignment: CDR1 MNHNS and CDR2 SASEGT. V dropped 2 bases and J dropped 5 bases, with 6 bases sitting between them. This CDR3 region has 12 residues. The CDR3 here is CASSELAETQYF. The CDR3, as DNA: TGTGCCAGCAGTGAACTAGCGGAGACCCAGTACTTC.

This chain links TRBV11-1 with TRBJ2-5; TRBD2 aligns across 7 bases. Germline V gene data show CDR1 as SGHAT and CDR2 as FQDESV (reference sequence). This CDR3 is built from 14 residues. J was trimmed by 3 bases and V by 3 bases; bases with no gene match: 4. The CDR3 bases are TGTGCCAGCAGCTTCGGGCTAGCGGAAGAGACCCAGTACTTC. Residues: CASSFGLAEETQYF. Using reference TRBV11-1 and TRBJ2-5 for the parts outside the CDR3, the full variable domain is EAEVAQSPRYKITEKSQAVAFWCDPISGHATLYWYRQILGQGPELLVQFQDESVVDDSQLPKDRFSAERLKGVDSTLKIQPAELGDSAMYLCASSFGLAEETQYFGPGTRLLVL.

The CDR3 protein is CASSRRDGYTF. The CDR3 DNA follows: TGTGCCAGCAGTCGCAGGGATGGCTACACCTTC. This chain uses TRBV6-5 with TRBJ1-2, with a weak D call TRBD1 (5 bases). The CDR3 length is 11 residues. V was cut by 5 bases and J by 6 bases, with 7 bases left in between. Germline CDR1 reads MNHEY; CDR2 reads SVGAGI.

The CDR3 DNA is TGCGCCAGCAGCTTGGACCCCCGTAGGAGTCAGACTGAAGCTTTCTTT. Its protein is CASSLDPRRSQTEAFF. The chain has TRBV5-1 and TRBJ1-1; D unclear. CDR3 length: 16 amino acids. Trimming left V 0 bases short and J 5 bases short, with 17 bases between. Germline CDR1 reads SGHRS; CDR2 reads YFSETQ.

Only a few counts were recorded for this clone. The CDR3 nucleotides are TGTGCCAGTAGTGGCACAGGAGCTGGGGCCAACGTCCTGACTTTC. It translates to CASSGTGAGANVLTF. The rearrangement uses TRBV19 and TRBJ2-6; tentative D call: TRBD1 (5 bases). This CDR3 is 15 amino acids long. V lost 5 bases to trimming and J lost 2 bases, with 10 bases between them. In germline, CDR1 is LNHDA, CDR2 SQIVND (reference sequence).

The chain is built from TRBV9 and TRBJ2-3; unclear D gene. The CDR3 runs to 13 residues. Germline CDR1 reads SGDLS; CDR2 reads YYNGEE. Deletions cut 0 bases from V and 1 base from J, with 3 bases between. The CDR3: CASSVVGTDTQYF. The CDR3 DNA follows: TGTGCCAGCAGCGTAGTAGGCACAGATACGCAGTATTTT.

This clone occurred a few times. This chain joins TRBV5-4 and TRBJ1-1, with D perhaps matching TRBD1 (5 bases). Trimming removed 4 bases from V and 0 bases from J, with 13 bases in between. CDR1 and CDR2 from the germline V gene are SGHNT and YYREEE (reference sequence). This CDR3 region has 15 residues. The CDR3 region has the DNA TGTGCCAGCAGCGGCCCCCAGGGTATGAACACTGAAGCTTTCTTT. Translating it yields CASSGPQGMNTEAFF.

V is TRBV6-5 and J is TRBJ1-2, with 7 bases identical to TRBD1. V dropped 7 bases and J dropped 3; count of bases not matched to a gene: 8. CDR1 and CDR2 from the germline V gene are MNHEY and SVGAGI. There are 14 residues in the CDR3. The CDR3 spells CASISGRGDYGYTF. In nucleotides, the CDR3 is TGTGCCAGCATCAGTGGCAGGGGGGACTATGGCTACACCTTC.

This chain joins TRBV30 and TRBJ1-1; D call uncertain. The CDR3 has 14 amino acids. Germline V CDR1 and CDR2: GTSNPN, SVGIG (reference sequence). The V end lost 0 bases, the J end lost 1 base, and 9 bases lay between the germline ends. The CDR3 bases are TGTGCCTGGAGTGTACCGAGAGGGAACACTGAAGCTTTCTTT. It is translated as CAWSVPRGNTEAFF.

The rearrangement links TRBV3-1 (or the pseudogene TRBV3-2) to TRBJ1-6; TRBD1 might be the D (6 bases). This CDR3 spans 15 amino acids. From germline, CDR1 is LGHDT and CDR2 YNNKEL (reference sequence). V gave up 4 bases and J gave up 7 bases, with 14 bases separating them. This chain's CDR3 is CASSPPGHGNSPLHF. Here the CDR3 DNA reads TGTGCCAGCAGCCCTCCGGGACACGGAAATTCACCCCTCCACTTT.

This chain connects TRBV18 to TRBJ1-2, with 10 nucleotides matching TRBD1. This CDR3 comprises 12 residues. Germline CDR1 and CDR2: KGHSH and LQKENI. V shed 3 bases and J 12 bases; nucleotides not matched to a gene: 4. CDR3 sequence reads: CASSPLGTGDTF. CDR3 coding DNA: TGTGCCAGCTCACCCCTGGGGACAGGGGACACCTTC. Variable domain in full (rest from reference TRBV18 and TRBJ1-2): NAGVMQNPRHLVRRRGQEARLRCSPMKGHSHVYWYRQLPEEGLKFMVYLQKENIIDESGMPKERFSAEFPKEGPSILRIQQVVRGDSAAYFCASSPLGTGDTFGSGTRLTVV.

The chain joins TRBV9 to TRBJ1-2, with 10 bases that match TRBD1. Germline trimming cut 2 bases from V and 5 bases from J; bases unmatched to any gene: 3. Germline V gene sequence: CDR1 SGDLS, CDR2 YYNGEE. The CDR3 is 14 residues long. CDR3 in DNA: TGTGCCAGCAGCGTCACGGGACAGGGGTATGGCTACACCTTC. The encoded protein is CASSVTGQGYGYTF.

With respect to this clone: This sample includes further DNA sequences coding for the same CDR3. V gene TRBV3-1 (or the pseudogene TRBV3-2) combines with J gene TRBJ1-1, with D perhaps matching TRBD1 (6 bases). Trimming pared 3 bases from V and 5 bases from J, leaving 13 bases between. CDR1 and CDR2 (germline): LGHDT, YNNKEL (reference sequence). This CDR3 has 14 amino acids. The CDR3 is CASSQVAGETEAFF. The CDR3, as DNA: TGTGCCAGCAGCCAGGTTGCAGGGGAGACTGAAGCTTTCTTT.

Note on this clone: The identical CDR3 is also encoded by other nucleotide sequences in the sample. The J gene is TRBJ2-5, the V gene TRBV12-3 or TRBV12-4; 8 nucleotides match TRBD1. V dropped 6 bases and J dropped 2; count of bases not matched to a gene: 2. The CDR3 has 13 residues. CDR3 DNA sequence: TGTGCCAGCAGCCGGGACAGGCAAGAGACCCAGTACTTC. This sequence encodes CASSRDRQETQYF.

The CDR3 DNA reads TGTGCCAGCAGTTACCGGAGCTCTCAGCCCCAGCATTTT. As protein: CASSYRSSQPQHF. The chain recombines TRBV6-5 with TRBJ1-5, with D unresolved. The ends were cut back, 2 bases at V and 6 bases at J, with 8 bases in the middle. There are 13 residues in the CDR3. Germline V gives CDR1 MNHEY, CDR2 SVGAGI.

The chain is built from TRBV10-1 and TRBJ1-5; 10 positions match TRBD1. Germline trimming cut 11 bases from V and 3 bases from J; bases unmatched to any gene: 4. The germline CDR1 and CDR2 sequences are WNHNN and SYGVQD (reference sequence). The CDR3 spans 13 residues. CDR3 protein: CAGDRGSNQPQHF. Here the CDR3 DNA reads TGCGCCGGGGACAGGGGATCCAATCAGCCCCAGCATTTT.

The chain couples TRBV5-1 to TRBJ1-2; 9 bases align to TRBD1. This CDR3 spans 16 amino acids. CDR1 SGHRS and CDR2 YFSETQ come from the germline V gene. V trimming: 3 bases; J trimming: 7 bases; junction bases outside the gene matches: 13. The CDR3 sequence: CASSSGGQGRAAGYTF. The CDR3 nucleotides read TGCGCCAGCAGCTCGGGGGGACAGGGCCGAGCCGCTGGCTACACCTTC. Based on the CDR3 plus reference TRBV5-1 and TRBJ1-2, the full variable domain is KAGVTQTPRYLIKTRGQQVTLSCSPISGHRSVSWYQQTPGQGLQFLFEYFSETQRNKGNFPGRFSGRQFSNSRSEMNVSTLELGDSALYLCASSSGGQGRAAGYTFGSGTRLTVV.

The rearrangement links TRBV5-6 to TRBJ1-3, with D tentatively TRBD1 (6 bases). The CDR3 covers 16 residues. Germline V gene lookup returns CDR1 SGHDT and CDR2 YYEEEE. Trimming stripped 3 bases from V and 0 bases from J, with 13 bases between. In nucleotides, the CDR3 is TGTGCCAGCAGCTATGGACAGCCTTCCTCTGGAAACACCATATATTTT. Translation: CASSYGQPSSGNTIYF. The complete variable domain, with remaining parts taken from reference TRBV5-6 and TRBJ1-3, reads DAGVTQSPTHLIKTRGQQVTLRCSPKSGHDTVSWYQQALGQGPQFIFQYYEEEERQRGNFPDRFSGHQFPNYSSELNVNALLLGDSALYLCASSYGQPSSGNTIYFGEGSWLTVV.

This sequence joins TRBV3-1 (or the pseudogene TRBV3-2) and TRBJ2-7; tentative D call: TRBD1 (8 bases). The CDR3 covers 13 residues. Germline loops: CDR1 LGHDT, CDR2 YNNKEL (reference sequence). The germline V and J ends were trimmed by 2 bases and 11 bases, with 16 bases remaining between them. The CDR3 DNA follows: TGTGCCAGCAGCCAACTGGACAGGGAGGGTGAGTACTTC. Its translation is CASSQLDREGEYF.

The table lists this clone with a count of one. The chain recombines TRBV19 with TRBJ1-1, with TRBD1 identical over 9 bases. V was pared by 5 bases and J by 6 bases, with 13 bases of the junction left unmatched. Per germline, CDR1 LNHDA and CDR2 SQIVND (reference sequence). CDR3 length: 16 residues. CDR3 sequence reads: CASSGPGTGMGAEAFF. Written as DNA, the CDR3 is TGTGCCAGTAGTGGACCGGGGACAGGGATGGGGGCTGAAGCTTTCTTT.

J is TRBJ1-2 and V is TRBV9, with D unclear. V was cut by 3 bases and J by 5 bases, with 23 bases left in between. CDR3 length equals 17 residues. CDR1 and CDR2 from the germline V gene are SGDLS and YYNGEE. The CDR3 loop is CASSGRGRVRGEYGYTF. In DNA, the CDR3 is TGTGCCAGCAGCGGACGGGGAAGGGTGCGTGGCGAATATGGCTACACCTTC. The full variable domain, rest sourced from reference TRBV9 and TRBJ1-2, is DSGVTQTPKHLITATGQRVTLRCSPRSGDLSVYWYQQSLDQGLQFLIQYYNGEERAKGNILERFSAQQFPDLHSELNLSSLELGDSALYFCASSGRGRVRGEYGYTFGSGTRLTVV.

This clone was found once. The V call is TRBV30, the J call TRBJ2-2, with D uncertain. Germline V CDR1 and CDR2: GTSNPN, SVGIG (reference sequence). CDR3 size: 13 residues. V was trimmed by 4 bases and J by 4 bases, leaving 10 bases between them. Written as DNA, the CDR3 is TGTGCCTGGAAGTTGCCAGGCACCGGGGAGCTGTTTTTT. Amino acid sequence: CAWKLPGTGELFF.

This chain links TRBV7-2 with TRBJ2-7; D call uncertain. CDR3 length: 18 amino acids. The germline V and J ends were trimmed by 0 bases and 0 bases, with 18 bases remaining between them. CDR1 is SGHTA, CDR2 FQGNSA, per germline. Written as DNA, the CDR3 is TGTGCCAGCAGCTTAGCAAGTAGTTCAACGACGGGCTCCTACGAGCAGTACTTC. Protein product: CASSLASSSTTGSYEQYF. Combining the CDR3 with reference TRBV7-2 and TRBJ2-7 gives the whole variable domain GAGVSQSPSNKVTEKGKDVELRCDPISGHTALYWYRQSLGQGLEFLIYFQGNSAPDKSGLPSDRFSAERTGGSVSTLTIQRTQQEDSAVYLCASSLASSSTTGSYEQYFGPGTRLTVT.

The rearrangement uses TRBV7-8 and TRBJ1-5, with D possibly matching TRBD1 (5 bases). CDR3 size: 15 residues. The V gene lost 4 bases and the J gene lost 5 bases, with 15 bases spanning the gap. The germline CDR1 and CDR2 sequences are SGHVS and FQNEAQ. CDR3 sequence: CASSSQTGGDQPQHF. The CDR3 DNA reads TGTGCCAGCAGCTCACAGACGGGGGGGGATCAGCCCCAGCATTTT.